This T cell receptor (beta chain) was profiled in a study of CD8+CD57+ T cells in acquired aplastic anemia. Turning to the study itself: The average for DNA from sorted CD4+ and CD8+ cells was 3.2 ug.

Germline-derived CDR1 and CDR2 are LNHNV and YYDKDF (reference sequence). CDR3 length: 13 amino acids. With 3 bases removed from V and 10 bases from J, the gap between germline ends came to 15 bases. In its sample, this clonotype was seen many times. Genomic DNA constituted the template upon which TCR beta VDJ and CDR3 profiling was performed. TCRdb used MiXCR to reprocess the reads, holding one entry per CDR3 protein. The repertoire holds about 81,000 distinct CDR3 sequences, about half seen once, with about 68% in the top ten. The sequence was collected from a human donor in good health, serving as a control. The chain uses TRBV15 and TRBJ1-1; perhaps TRBD1 as D (5 bases). The sample comprised sorted CD4+, CD8+, or CD8+CD57+ T cells (not recorded which) from PBMCs. CDR3 DNA: TGTGCCACCAGCAGCGTCGCAGGGTCTTTAGCTTTCTTT. Translated: CATSSVAGSLAFF.